The source of this TCR beta chain is a study of T cells in Graves' hyperthyroidism and ophthalmopathy. Across the study: Peripheral blood was obtained at initial diagnosis, preceding any treatment.

This clonotype was counted ten times or more. Patients were excluded because of uncontrolled infection, other autoimmune disease, pregnancy or lactation. Each diagnosis drew on symptoms, thyroxine, TRAb, thyroid ultrasound and orbital computed tomography findings. The authors took PBMCs from 9.5 to 10 ml fresh peripheral blood. Researchers took RNA transcripts and amplified the TCR beta CDR3 regions from them. A first-round RT-PCR of the TCR CDR3 used the HTBI primer set. TCRdb reprocessed the multiplex PCR reads via MiXCR and lists one record per CDR3 protein. The data show over 350,000 distinct CDR3 sequences, around 15% seen once. The CDR3 runs 13 residues. J lost 3 bases, V lost 10 bases, and 3 bases had no gene match.

The specimen sequenced was blood. The TCR sequence derives from a man between 18 and 35 years old with Graves' ophthalmopathy. The chain carries TRBV12-3 or TRBV12-4 and TRBJ2-1; 10 nucleotides match TRBD2. CDR3 in amino acids: CATRTSGYNEQFF. The CDR3 DNA reads as TGTGCCACTAGGACTAGCGGCTACAATGAGCAGTTCTTC.